Presented here are 10 T cell receptor beta chains from one specimen sequenced in a study of Ad26.COV2.S vaccination and SARS-CoV-2 variants. Profiling relied on immunoSEQ multiplex PCR, and the TCRdb table lists in-frame clones only, not all of them. The data contain more than 300,000 clones, 75% to 90% of them singletons. Treatment meaning: 15 to 20 received Ad26.COV2.S at low or high dose, single or two shots; about five received placebo; per-sample allocation not given. Material that was analyzed had been drawn on day 63 after the first vaccine or placebo injection. This specimen was peripheral blood, taken in a trial of Ad26.COV2.S vaccine versus placebo. Receptor source: a person aged 18-65 years who received the Ad26.COV2.S COVID-19 vaccine or a placebo.

The chain carries TRBV28 and TRBJ2-3; no reliable D call. The CDR3 contains 11 residues. V was pared by 2 bases and J by 6 bases, with 3 bases between. CDR1 is MDHEN, CDR2 SYDVKM, per germline. The CDR3 sequence: CASSLADTQYF. CDR3 bases: TGTGCCAGCAGTTTAGCTGATACGCAGTATTTT.

The chain has TRBV18 and TRBJ2-1, with D possibly matching TRBD2 (5 bases). Germline V gives CDR1 KGHSH, CDR2 LQKENI. The CDR3 covers 13 residues. V was cut by 0 bases and J by 5 bases, with 5 bases left in between. The CDR3 DNA is TGTGCCAGCTCACCACCGGGAGACAATGAGCAGTTCTTC. It translates to CASSPPGDNEQFF.

The genes are TRBV4-3 and TRBJ2-6; D is undetermined. The CDR3 has 14 residues. Per germline, CDR1 LGHNA and CDR2 YSLEER. V shed 0 bases and J shed 4 bases, with 4 bases lying between them. The CDR3 sequence: CASSQDQGANVLTF. The CDR3 region has the DNA TGCGCCAGCAGCCAAGACCAGGGGGCCAACGTCCTGACTTTC.

The CDR3 here is CASSLRGARGYTF. The CDR3 DNA is TGTGCCAGCAGTTTACGGGGGGCGCGGGGCTACACCTTC. The chain has TRBV28 and TRBJ1-2; D possibly corresponds to TRBD1 (6 bases). With 2 bases removed from V and 8 bases from J, the gap between germline ends came to 12 bases. Germline-derived CDR1 and CDR2 are MDHEN and SYDVKM. The CDR3 is made up of 13 amino acids.

The V call is TRBV27, the J call TRBJ1-5; the match to TRBD1 covers 9 bases. Per the germline V gene, CDR1 is MNHEY and CDR2 is SMNVEV (reference sequence). V gave up 2 bases and J gave up 5 bases; unmatched junction bases: 4. This CDR3 region has 15 residues. Written as DNA, the CDR3 is TGTGCCAGCAGTTTAATCGGGGACAGGGATCAGCCCCAGCATTTT. Its translation is CASSLIGDRDQPQHF.

The rearrangement links TRBV2 to TRBJ2-2, with TRBD1 matching over 7 bases. CDR1 and CDR2 (germline): SNHLY, FYNNEI. V gave up 6 bases and J gave up 2 bases; unmatched junction bases: 6. CDR3 length equals 15 residues. The CDR3 region has the DNA TGTGCCAGCAGGGGACAGAGTTTAAACACCGGGGAGCTGTTTTTT. Its protein is CASRGQSLNTGELFF.

This clone was seen a single time. This chain uses TRBV4-2 with TRBJ2-6; no definite D call. The CDR3 totals 15 residues. V lost 1 base and J lost 4, with 8 bases in between. Germline V CDR1 and CDR2: LGHNA, YNFKEQ. CDR3 sequence (DNA): TGTGCCAGCAGCCAAGTGGCCGGGGGGGCCAACGTCCTGACTTTC. Translating it yields CASSQVAGGANVLTF.

The chain uses TRBV6-1 and TRBJ2-3; D is ambiguous. V was trimmed by 7 bases and J by 2 bases, leaving 16 bases between them. The CDR3 has 15 amino acids. Germline V gene lookup returns CDR1 MNHNS and CDR2 SASEGT. The CDR3 loop reads CASTPGRTLTDTQYF. Written as DNA, the CDR3 is TGTGCCAGCACTCCCGGGCGCACCCTCACAGATACGCAGTATTTT.

The chain couples TRBV4-1 to TRBJ2-5; D unclear. V was shortened by 1 base and J by 1 base, with 10 bases between the two germline ends. Germline-derived CDR1 and CDR2 are MGHRA and YSYEKL. The CDR3 length is 15 residues. CDR3 in amino acids: CASSQGSGPQETQYF. CDR3 nucleotides: TGCGCCAGCAGCCAAGGGTCCGGCCCCCAAGAGACCCAGTACTTC.

This rearrangement joins TRBV28 to TRBJ1-5; D possibly corresponds to TRBD1 (6 bases). Between the trimmed V and J ends, which lost 10 bases and 3 bases, there was a span of 16 bases. Germline CDR1 is MDHEN and CDR2 is SYDVKM. This CDR3 has 14 amino acids. In DNA, the CDR3 is TGTGCCACAACGAGGGGGGGGTACAATCAGCCCCAGCATTTT. It codes for CATTRGGYNQPQHF.